This TCR beta chain was found in a study of T cells in localized non-small cell lung cancer. Using immunoSEQ multiplex PCR, the repertoire was profiled, and TCRdb retains in-frame clones only, with some absent. In the table there are about 29,000 clones, approximately 90% of which are singletons. The CDR3 is 16 amino acids. With 5 bases clipped from V and 4 bases from J, the junction kept 10 bases outside the gene matches. CDR1 is LNHDA and CDR2 is SQIVND in the germline V gene (reference sequence). The rearrangement links TRBV19 to TRBJ2-1, with 8 bases matching TRBD1. This TCR was sampled from a woman aged 40 to 75 with stage I lung adenocarcinoma. Sequenced here: peripheral blood, sampled before any cancer treatment. The CDR3 region has the DNA TGTGCCAGTAGTTTGGGTGTGGGGACAGGTTACAATGAGCAGTTCTTC. Encoded protein: CASSLGVGTGYNEQFF.